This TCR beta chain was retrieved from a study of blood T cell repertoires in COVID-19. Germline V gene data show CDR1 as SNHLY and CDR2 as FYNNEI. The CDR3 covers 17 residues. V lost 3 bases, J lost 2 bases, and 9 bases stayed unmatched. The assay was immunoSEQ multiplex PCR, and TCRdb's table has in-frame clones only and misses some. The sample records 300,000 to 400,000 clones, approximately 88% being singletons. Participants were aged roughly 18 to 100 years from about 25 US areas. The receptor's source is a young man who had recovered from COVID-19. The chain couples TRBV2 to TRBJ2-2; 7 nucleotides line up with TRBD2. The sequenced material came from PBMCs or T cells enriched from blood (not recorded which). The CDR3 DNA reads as TGTGCCAGCAGTGATTCGGCGGGAGCGGCCAACACCGGGGAGCTGTTTTTT. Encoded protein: CASSDSAGAANTGELFF.